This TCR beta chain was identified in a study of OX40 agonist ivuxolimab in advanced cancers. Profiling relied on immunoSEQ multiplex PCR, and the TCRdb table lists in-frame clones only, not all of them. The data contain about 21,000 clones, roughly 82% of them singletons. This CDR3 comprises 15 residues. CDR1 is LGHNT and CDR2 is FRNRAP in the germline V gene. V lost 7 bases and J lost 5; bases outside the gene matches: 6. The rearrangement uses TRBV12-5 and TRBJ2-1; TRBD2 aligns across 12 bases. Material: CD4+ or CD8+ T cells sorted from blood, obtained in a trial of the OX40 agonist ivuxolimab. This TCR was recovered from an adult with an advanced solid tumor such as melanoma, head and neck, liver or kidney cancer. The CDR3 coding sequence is TGTGCTAGTGCCCTAGCGGGAGGGCCGAACAATGAGCAGTTCTTC. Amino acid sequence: CASALAGGPNNEQFF. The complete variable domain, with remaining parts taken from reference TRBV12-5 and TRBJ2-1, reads DARVTQTPRHKVTEMGQEVTMRCQPILGHNTVFWYRQTMMQGLELLAYFRNRAPLDDSGMPKDRFSAEMPDATLATLKIQPSEPRDSAVYFCASALAGGPNNEQFFGPGTRLTVL.